The present entry profiles one T cell receptor (beta chain) with its context. cDNA came from about 0.5 to 1 ug RNA primed by random hexamers. Using its own MiXCR run on the immunoSEQ multiplex PCR reads, TCRdb lists one record per CDR3 protein. The repertoire has roughly 60,000 distinct CDR3 sequences, around 94% of them found once; the top ten carry about 0.21%. The sample belongs to a study of CD8 T cells in Susac syndrome. In blood CD8+ and CD4+ T cells, TCR beta underwent sequencing. The individuals used as controls were healthy donors who had been matched for both age and sex. The CDR3 is made up of 14 amino acids. V gave up 6 bases and J gave up 7 bases; unmatched junction bases: 6. Germline V gene sequence: CDR1 MNHEY, CDR2 SMNVEV (reference sequence).

This chain links TRBV27 with TRBJ2-1; TRBD1 matches 10 bases. The clonotype comes from a human donor in good health. The sample consisted of CD8+ T cells from PBMCs. In DNA form, the CDR3 reads TGTGCCAGCAGCCGACAGGGGGCATGGAATGAGCAGTTCTTC. This translates into CASSRQGAWNEQFF.